One sample yielded the 15 T cell receptor beta chains listed below, sequenced in a study of identical twins. TCRdb independently ran MiXCR on the 5' RACE reads; one entry per CDR3 protein. The table shows about 240,000 distinct CDR3 sequences, with 8% to 11% occurring only once. Sequencing was done on a sample of memory T cells sorted from blood. These receptors were collected from a man between 50 and 59 years old in good health.

The table lists this clonotype with many counts. The CDR3 reads CASSLPSGDNEQFF. CDR3 sequence (DNA): TGTGCCAGCTCACTTCCTAGCGGTGACAATGAGCAGTTCTTC. The chain recombines TRBV18 with TRBJ2-1; 7 nucleotides match TRBD2. The CDR3 covers 14 residues. Trimming at V came to 4 bases and at J to 5 bases, leaving 5 bases not matched to a gene. Germline CDR1 and CDR2: KGHSH and LQKENI.

This clonotype was seen only a few times. The chain uses TRBV20-1 and TRBJ2-7; no reliable D call. Trimming shortened V by 5 bases and J by 3 bases, and 11 bases separated the two germline ends. Germline loops: CDR1 DFQATT, CDR2 SNEGSKA (reference sequence). The CDR3 has 12 amino acids. The CDR3 DNA follows: TGCAGTGCTGCCCGGGCCGACTACGAGCAGTACTTC. It yields the protein CSAARADYEQYF.

The sample holds many counts of this clonotype. The chain links TRBV12-3 or TRBV12-4 to TRBJ2-7; D remains ambiguous. The CDR3 length is 12 residues. V lost 4 bases to trimming and J lost 3 bases, with 7 bases between them. The CDR3 bases are TGTGCCAGCAGTTCCAGAAACTACGAGCAGTACTTC. It specifies CASSSRNYEQYF.

This clonotype was counted only a few times. The J gene is TRBJ2-7, the V gene TRBV6-2 or TRBV6-3; D gene uncertain. V was shortened by 2 bases and J by 0 bases, with 29 bases between the two germline ends. Germline assignment: CDR1 MNHEY and CDR2 SVGEGT. The CDR3 length is 21 residues. The CDR3 loop is CASSYGVGGIPFSSTSYEQYF. The CDR3 DNA follows: TGTGCCAGCAGTTACGGTGTGGGTGGCATCCCTTTCTCCTCAACCTCCTACGAGCAGTACTTC.

This clonotype appeared a few times. This sequence joins TRBV11-2 and TRBJ2-2, with a possible D match to TRBD1 (5 bases). The CDR3 is 12 residues long. The V end lost 3 bases, the J end lost 6 bases, and 5 bases lay between the germline ends. Germline values: CDR1 SGHAT, CDR2 FQNNGV. Written as DNA, the CDR3 is TGTGCCAGCAGCTTGGGGCCCGGGGAGCTGTTTTTT. Protein product: CASSLGPGELFF.

In its sample, this clonotype was seen many times. The chain carries TRBV5-1 and TRBJ2-3; 8 nucleotides match TRBD1. The trim removed 5 bases at V and 2 bases at J, leaving 7 bases unmatched. The CDR3 spans 15 residues. Germline assignment: CDR1 SGHRS and CDR2 YFSETQ. In DNA, the CDR3 is TGCGCCAGCAGTCACGGACAGGGAAACACAGATACGCAGTATTTT. This translates into CASSHGQGNTDTQYF.

Concerning this clonotype itself: At one boundary the junction diverges from the germline segment, which might be a read error. The genes are TRBV4-2 and TRBJ2-2, with D unresolved. Germline loops: CDR1 LGHNA, CDR2 YNFKEQ. The CDR3 contains 15 residues. The CDR3 loop reads CVSSQAYPNTVELFF. In DNA, the CDR3 is TGTGTCAGCAGCCAAGCTTACCCGAACACCGTGGAGCTGTTTTTT.

This clonotype was seen more than once but under ten times. The chain couples TRBV27 to TRBJ1-2; 12 bases are a match to TRBD1. The germline V gene encodes CDR1 MNHEY and CDR2 SMNVEV (reference sequence). This CDR3 contains 16 residues. The V segment lost 5 bases and the J segment 5 bases; nucleotides outside the gene matches: 9. For the CDR3, the DNA is TGTGCCAGCAGTCGACACCAGGGACAGGGGGCATATGGCTACACCTTC. It codes for CASSRHQGQGAYGYTF.

At least ten counts were recorded for this clonotype. The J gene is TRBJ1-2, the V gene TRBV5-1; 7 bases match TRBD1. V lost 5 bases, J lost 5 bases, and 9 bases stayed unmatched. The CDR3 spans 14 residues. The germline V gene encodes CDR1 SGHRS and CDR2 YFSETQ. The CDR3 loop is CASRETGSGYGYTF. CDR3 nucleotide sequence: TGCGCCAGCAGAGAGACAGGGTCTGGGTATGGCTACACCTTC.

V is TRBV5-5 and J is TRBJ2-7, with a weak D call TRBD1 (6 bases). The CDR3 loop spans 16 amino acids. The V end was cut by 2 bases, the J end by 4 bases, with 19 bases between. Germline V lookup: CDR1 SGHKS, CDR2 YYEKEE (reference sequence). CDR3 protein: CASSLSAAGALYEQYF. CDR3 DNA: TGTGCCAGCAGCTTATCGGCCGCAGGGGCATTATACGAGCAGTACTTC.

This clonotype occurred a few times. The chain combines TRBV6-1 with TRBJ1-5; D possibly corresponds to TRBD1 (5 bases). This CDR3 is 15 amino acids long. Trimming stripped 7 bases from V and 3 bases from J, with 16 bases between. The germline V gene encodes CDR1 MNHNS and CDR2 SASEGT. The CDR3 sequence is CASTSGGGYNQPQHF. CDR3 DNA sequence: TGTGCCAGCACCTCCGGGGGAGGGTACAATCAGCCCCAGCATTTT.

This clonotype was found a few times. This chain joins TRBV28 and TRBJ2-5; D unresolved. Trimming removed 2 bases at V and 4 bases at J, with 17 bases between. The germline V gene has CDR1 MDHEN and CDR2 SYDVKM. This CDR3 region has 16 residues. CDR3 in amino acids: CASSLGGPGVGETQYF. The CDR3 DNA reads as TGTGCCAGCAGTTTAGGCGGCCCGGGTGTGGGAGAGACCCAGTACTTC.

This rearrangement joins TRBV5-6 to TRBJ1-4; no clear D. Per the germline V gene, CDR1 is SGHDT and CDR2 is YYEEEE. The CDR3 is 14 amino acids. V was cut by 0 bases and J by 4 bases, with 7 bases left in between. The CDR3: CASSLAEINEKLFF. The CDR3 nucleotides are TGTGCCAGCAGCTTGGCCGAGATTAATGAAAAACTGTTTTTT.

The V and J genes are TRBV5-1 and TRBJ2-7; 10 nucleotides line up with TRBD2. The V segment lost 3 bases and the J segment 3 bases; nucleotides outside the gene matches: 6. Germline CDR1 is SGHRS and CDR2 is YFSETQ. The length of the CDR3 is 15 residues. The CDR3 sequence is CASSWPLAGVYEQYF. The CDR3 DNA reads as TGCGCCAGCAGCTGGCCCCTAGCGGGGGTCTACGAGCAGTACTTC.

There are a few counts of this clonotype. V and J are TRBV9 and TRBJ2-7, with D perhaps TRBD1 (6 bases). Trimming shortened V by 3 bases and J by 2 bases, and 12 bases separated the two germline ends. Germline V gives CDR1 SGDLS, CDR2 YYNGEE. The CDR3 loop spans 14 amino acids. CDR3 DNA sequence: TGTGCCAGCAGCGGGGGGCAGAATCCCTACGAGCAGTACTTC. Its protein is CASSGGQNPYEQYF.